The 11 T cell receptor beta chains given below trace back to one sample, sequenced in a study of siplizumab effects on memory and regulatory T cells. Repertoires were generated with immunoSEQ multiplex PCR, while TCRdb's copy carries only in-frame clones and drops some. The data hold more than 85,000 clones, with about 92% observed a single time. The sequencing input was CD4+ T cells sorted from blood. The source is a human donor in good health.

The rearrangement joins TRBV5-4 to TRBJ2-6; no clear D gene. The CDR3 covers 14 residues. Germline CDR1 is SGHNT and CDR2 is YYREEE (reference sequence). Trimming shortened V by 4 bases and J by 1 base, and 6 bases separated the two germline ends. The CDR3 sequence is CASSVKSGANVLTF. The DNA of the CDR3 is TGTGCCAGCAGCGTCAAGTCTGGGGCCAACGTCCTGACTTTC.

This clone was recorded once. The rearrangement joins TRBV27 to TRBJ2-7, with TRBD2 as a possible D gene (6 bases). CDR1 MNHEY and CDR2 SMNVEV come from the germline V gene (reference sequence). CDR3 length: 15 residues. V lost 4 bases and J 6 bases, leaving 19 bases between the germline ends. The CDR3 region has the DNA TGTGCCAGCAGTTCGGGGGTGCGTGGTCTCGGCGAGCAGTACTTC. It codes for CASSSGVRGLGEQYF.

The chain joins TRBV5-1 to TRBJ1-3; tentative D call: TRBD1 (5 bases). Looked up from germline, CDR1 is SGHRS and CDR2 is YFSETQ. The V gene lost 10 bases and the J gene lost 0 bases, with 11 bases spanning the gap. This CDR3 has 13 residues. CDR3 nucleotides: TGCGCCTCCCGAGGGGCCTCTGGAAACACCATATATTTT. Translated, it gives CASRGASGNTIYF.

This chain uses TRBV5-1 with TRBJ2-4; no reliable D call. Germline loops: CDR1 SGHRS, CDR2 YFSETQ. The ends were cut back, 0 bases at V and 0 bases at J, with 13 bases in the middle. The CDR3 runs 17 residues. The CDR3 protein is CASSLVPYELAKNIQYF. DNA of the CDR3: TGCGCCAGCAGCTTGGTGCCCTACGAGCTAGCCAAAAACATTCAGTACTTC.

The rearrangement uses TRBV27 and TRBJ1-1; tentatively, D is TRBD1 (5 bases). The germline V gene encodes CDR1 MNHEY and CDR2 SMNVEV (reference sequence). Trimming took off 3 bases at V and 9 bases at J, with 23 bases between the two ends. CDR3 length: 16 residues. The CDR3 here is CASSLYPRDPGGKAFF. The DNA for the CDR3 is TGTGCCAGCAGTTTGTACCCCCGGGACCCCGGGGGAAAAGCTTTCTTT.

V and J are TRBV27 and TRBJ1-5, with a possible D match to TRBD1 (6 bases). V was trimmed by 2 bases and J by 9 bases, leaving 14 bases between them. Germline-derived CDR1 and CDR2 are MNHEY and SMNVEV (reference sequence). The CDR3 is 14 residues long. DNA for the CDR3: TGTGCCAGCAGTTTAGCAGGGGCCCCAGGGCCCCAGCATTTT. Translated: CASSLAGAPGPQHF.

The chain joins TRBV14 to TRBJ2-7; D perhaps matches TRBD1 (7 bases). CDR1 SGHDN and CDR2 FVKESK come from the germline V gene. Trimming shortened V by 4 bases and J by 4 bases, and 14 bases separated the two germline ends. The CDR3 sequence is 14 residues long. CDR3 amino acids: CASSRTTGRYEQYF. Here the CDR3 DNA reads TGTGCCAGCAGCCGAACGACAGGGAGGTACGAGCAGTACTTC.

The J gene is TRBJ1-1, the V gene TRBV9; 8 bases line up with TRBD1. V was pared by 4 bases and J by 0 bases, with 8 bases of the junction left unmatched. Germline loops: CDR1 SGDLS, CDR2 YYNGEE. The CDR3 consists of 16 residues. The CDR3 spells CASSPRTGGMNTEAFF. In DNA form, the CDR3 reads TGTGCCAGCAGCCCCCGTACAGGGGGGATGAACACTGAAGCTTTCTTT.

V is TRBV4-1 and J is TRBJ1-1; D possibly corresponds to TRBD1 (6 bases). The CDR3 has 14 residues. Trimming pared 4 bases from V and 0 bases from J, leaving 9 bases between. Germline CDR1 and CDR2: MGHRA and YSYEKL. CDR3: CASSPGTLNTEAFF. As DNA, the CDR3 is TGCGCCAGCAGCCCGGGGACACTGAACACTGAAGCTTTCTTT.

CDR3 in amino acids: CATSARGQVFQPQHF. The CDR3, as DNA: TGTGCCACCAGCGCTCGGGGGCAGGTTTTTCAGCCCCAGCATTTT. The chain is built from TRBV15 and TRBJ1-5, with D possibly being TRBD1 (6 bases). Trimming removed 5 bases from V and 6 bases from J, with 17 bases in between. CDR1 is LNHNV, CDR2 YYDKDF, per germline (reference sequence). The CDR3 length is 15 residues. Full variable domain (remainder filled in from reference TRBV15 and TRBJ1-5): DAMVIQNPRYQVTQFGKPVTLSCSQTLNHNVMYWYQQKSSQAPKLLFHYYDKDFNNEADTPDNFQSRRPNTSFCFLDIRSPGLGDTAMYLCATSARGQVFQPQHFGDGTRLSIL.

V and J are TRBV6-5 and TRBJ1-2, with 10 positions matching TRBD1. This CDR3 spans 14 amino acids. CDR1 and CDR2 from the germline V gene are MNHEY and SVGAGI. Trimming removed 5 bases from V and 6 bases from J; junction bases left unmatched: 6. The chain's CDR3 is CASSRDRGRDGYTF. CDR3 coding DNA: TGTGCCAGCAGTAGGGACAGGGGACGGGATGGCTACACCTTC.